Each of the 8 T cell receptor beta chains below was sequenced from the same sample in a study of blood T cell repertoires in COVID-19. Sequencing was performed with immunoSEQ multiplex PCR; in TCRdb, only in-frame clones are kept and a portion is missing. The sample gives some 100,000 clones, more than 75% of which show up once; around 5% is in the top ten. The sequenced sample consisted of peripheral blood. The receptors originated from a woman older than 75 with active COVID-19.

The chain has TRBV5-4 and TRBJ2-2, with 7 bases fitting TRBD1. The germline V gene has CDR1 SGHNT and CDR2 YYREEE (reference sequence). CDR3 length: 16 residues. With 3 bases clipped from V and 3 bases from J, the junction kept 8 bases outside the gene matches. DNA of the CDR3: TGTGCCAGCAGCTCGGGACAGAAACGGGACACCGGGGAGCTGTTTTTT. Its translation is CASSSGQKRDTGELFF.

V usage is TRBV15 and J usage is TRBJ2-3, with 15 bases that match TRBD2. The CDR3 spans 19 residues. The V gene end was trimmed by 2 bases and the J gene end by 0 bases; junction bases not matched to a gene: 6. Germline CDR1 reads LNHNV; CDR2 reads YYDKDF (reference sequence). In DNA, the CDR3 is TGTGCCACCAGCAGACATCGGGGACTAGCGGGGGGAAGCACAGATACGCAGTATTTT. Protein sequence: CATSRHRGLAGGSTDTQYF.

The chain has TRBV7-2 and TRBJ2-2; no firm D call. The germline V and J ends were trimmed by 5 bases and 10 bases, with 11 bases remaining between them. CDR1 and CDR2 from the germline V gene are SGHTA and FQGNSA. The CDR3 is made up of 12 amino acids. The CDR3 nucleotides are TGTGCCAGCAGCCTCTACTCGAAGGAGCTGTTTTTT. Encoded protein: CASSLYSKELFF. Drawing the rest from reference TRBV7-2 and TRBJ2-2, the complete variable domain is GAGVSQSPSNKVTEKGKDVELRCDPISGHTALYWYRQSLGQGLEFLIYFQGNSAPDKSGLPSDRFSAERTGGSVSTLTIQRTQQEDSAVYLCASSLYSKELFFGEGSRLTVL.

The V call is TRBV7-2, the J call TRBJ1-6; the match to TRBD1 covers 9 bases. CDR1 and CDR2 (germline): SGHTA, FQGNSA. CDR3 length equals 17 residues. V shed 5 bases, J shed 8 bases, and the junction held 13 bases outside the gene matches. CDR3 amino acids: CASSVSGTGHSHSPLHF. The CDR3 region has the DNA TGTGCCAGCAGCGTCTCCGGGACAGGGCATTCCCATTCACCCCTCCACTTT.

The sample holds one count of this clone. The chain employs TRBV2 and TRBJ2-2; possibly TRBD1 for D (6 bases). V shed 7 bases and J shed 1 base, with 13 bases lying between them. Germline CDR1 and CDR2: SNHLY and FYNNEI. The CDR3 length is 15 residues. CDR3 coding DNA: TGTGCCAGCACTGTTGGCAGGGGGAACACCGGGGAGCTGTTTTTT. Translated, it gives CASTVGRGNTGELFF.

The V call is TRBV10-3, the J call TRBJ1-5, with D perhaps TRBD1 (6 bases). The V and J ends lost 11 bases and 1 base respectively, with 15 bases between them. Germline values: CDR1 ENHRY, CDR2 SYGVKD. This CDR3 comprises 14 residues. Here the CDR3 DNA reads TGTGCCGCGTTTAGGGGGGGCAGCAATCAGCCCCAGCATTTT. Its translation is CAAFRGGSNQPQHF.

The chain uses TRBV19 and TRBJ2-2; D remains unclear. V lost 6 bases to trimming and J lost 5 bases, with 4 bases between them. CDR1 and CDR2 from the germline V gene are LNHDA and SQIVND (reference sequence). This CDR3 contains 11 residues. The CDR3 region is CASRQTGELFF. The DNA of the CDR3 is TGTGCCAGTAGACAAACCGGGGAGCTGTTTTTT.

The chain couples TRBV6-5 to TRBJ2-7, with 8 bases aligning to TRBD1. V lost 7 bases and J lost 7; bases outside the gene matches: 15. CDR1 is MNHEY and CDR2 is SVGAGI in the germline V gene. CDR3 size: 15 residues. The CDR3 protein is CASMRTGQAPREQYF. The CDR3 DNA sequence: TGTGCCAGCATGAGAACGGGACAGGCCCCACGGGAGCAGTACTTC.